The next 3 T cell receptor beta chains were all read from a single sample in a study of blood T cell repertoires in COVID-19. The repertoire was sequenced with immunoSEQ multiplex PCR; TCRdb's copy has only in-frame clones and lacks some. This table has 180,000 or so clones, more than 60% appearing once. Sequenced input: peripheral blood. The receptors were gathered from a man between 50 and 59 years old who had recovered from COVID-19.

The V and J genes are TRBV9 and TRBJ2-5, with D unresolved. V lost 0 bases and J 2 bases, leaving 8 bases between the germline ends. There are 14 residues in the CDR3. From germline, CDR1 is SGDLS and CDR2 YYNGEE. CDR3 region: CASSVGVAQETQYF. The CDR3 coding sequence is TGTGCCAGCAGCGTAGGAGTTGCTCAAGAGACCCAGTACTTC. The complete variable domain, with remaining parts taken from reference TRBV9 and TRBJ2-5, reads DSGVTQTPKHLITATGQRVTLRCSPRSGDLSVYWYQQSLDQGLQFLIQYYNGEERAKGNILERFSAQQFPDLHSELNLSSLELGDSALYFCASSVGVAQETQYFGPGTRLLVL.

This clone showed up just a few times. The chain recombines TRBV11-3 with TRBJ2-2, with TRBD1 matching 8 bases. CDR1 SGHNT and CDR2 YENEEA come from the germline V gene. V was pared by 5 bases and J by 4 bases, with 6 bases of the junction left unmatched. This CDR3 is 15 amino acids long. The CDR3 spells CASSAGGSGTGELFF. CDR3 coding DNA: TGTGCCAGCAGCGCAGGGGGCAGCGGCACCGGGGAGCTGTTTTTT. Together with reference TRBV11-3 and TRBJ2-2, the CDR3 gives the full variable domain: EAGVVQSPRYKIIEKKQPVAFWCNPISGHNTLYWYLQNLGQGPELLIRYENEEAVDDSQLPKDRFSAERLKGVDSTLKIQPAELGDSAVYLCASSAGGSGTGELFFGEGSRLTVL.

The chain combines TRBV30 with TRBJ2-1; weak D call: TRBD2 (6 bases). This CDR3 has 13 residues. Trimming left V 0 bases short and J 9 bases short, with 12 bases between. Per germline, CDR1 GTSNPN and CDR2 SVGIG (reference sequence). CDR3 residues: CAWSVSQGGEQFF. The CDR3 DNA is TGTGCCTGGAGTGTATCGCAGGGAGGTGAGCAGTTCTTC.